This T cell receptor (beta chain) was profiled in a study of regulatory T cells in long-lasting Graves disease. Arm-PCR of CDR3 regions with iRepertoire HTBI primers generated TCR beta libraries. TCRdb reanalysed the multiplex PCR reads using MiXCR and keeps one entry per CDR3 protein. Of 360,000 or so distinct CDR3 sequences listed, roughly 24% are singletons. As for time point: persistent/refractory GD, antithyroid drugs over 5 years with positive TRAb. PBMC-derived RNA was used for the TCR library. American Thyroid Association guidelines defined Graves' disease diagnosis. General study points: Persistent Graves' patients had lower TCR diversity than newly diagnosed ones. Persistent disease favored TRBV28, TRBJ1-2 and TRBJ2-5.

Trimming shortened V by 4 bases and J by 4 bases, and 5 bases separated the two germline ends. CDR1 is ENHRY and CDR2 is SYGVKD in the germline V gene. CDR3 length equals 11 residues. With respect to this clonotype: The antigen is undetermined.

Sample: peripheral blood mononuclear cells (PBMCs), taken when the disease was refractory, from a patient treated with antithyroid drugs. This TCR was recovered from a woman in her thirties or forties with Graves disease. This chain uses TRBV10-3 with TRBJ2-7; no reliable D call. The chain's CDR3 is CAISGRYEQYF. CDR3 DNA sequence: TGTGCCATCAGTGGGAGATACGAGCAGTACTTC.